What follows are 22 T cell receptor beta chains derived from one specimen sequenced in a study of neurological immune-mediated disorders. TCRdb re-analysed the 5' RACE reads in MiXCR, keeping a single row per CDR3 protein. The sample shows more than 50,000 distinct CDR3 sequences, approximately 3.7% of them seen only once. The specimen sequenced was PBMCs. All receptors derive from a woman aged 50 to 60 with multiple sclerosis.

In its sample, this clonotype was seen many times. V is TRBV30 and J is TRBJ2-7; D gene unclear. There are 14 residues in the CDR3. The V end lost 1 base, the J end lost 7 bases, and 17 bases lay between the germline ends. The V gene's germline CDR1 is GTSNPN and CDR2 SVGIG (reference sequence). CDR3: CAWSDLDGHREQYF. The CDR3 DNA follows: TGTGCCTGGAGTGATCTCGACGGCCATCGTGAGCAGTACTTC. Looking up the rest from reference TRBV30 and TRBJ2-7 gives the full variable domain: SQTIHQWPATLVQPVGSPLSLECTVEGTSNPNLYWYRQAAGRGLQLLFYSVGIGQISSEVPQNLSASRPQDRQFILSSKKLLLSDSGFYLCAWSDLDGHREQYFGPGTRLTVT.

This clonotype has ten or more counts. The CDR3 region has the DNA TGTGCCAGCAGTTTCGGCAGGGACACAGCGGGAGAGACCCAGTACTTC. Its protein product is CASSFGRDTAGETQYF. The chain has TRBV6-5 and TRBJ2-5; perhaps D is TRBD1 or TRBD2 (6 bases each). This CDR3 has 16 amino acids. V was cut by 4 bases and J by 4 bases, with 19 bases left in between. CDR1 is MNHEY and CDR2 is SVGAGI in the germline V gene.

This clonotype was picked up many times. This rearrangement joins TRBV6-5 to TRBJ1-1; 7 bases align to TRBD1. V lost 8 bases to trimming and J lost 7 bases; unmatched junction nucleotides: 4. CDR1 and CDR2 (germline): MNHEY, SVGAGI. This CDR3 is 11 amino acids long. CDR3 sequence reads: CASGRDSEAFF. In DNA, the CDR3 is TGTGCCAGCGGTCGGGACAGTGAAGCTTTCTTT.

This clonotype appeared many times. The chain joins TRBV10-3 to TRBJ2-3; 10 positions agree with TRBD2. Germline V gene data show CDR1 as ENHRY and CDR2 as SYGVKD. V dropped 8 bases and J dropped 2; count of bases not matched to a gene: 7. CDR3 size: 15 residues. This chain's CDR3 is CAIGEAGGPTDTQYF. The CDR3 DNA reads TGTGCCATCGGGGAAGCGGGAGGGCCCACAGATACGCAGTATTTT.

This clonotype was seen only a few times. The CDR3 nucleotides are TGTGCCTGGAGTGGGGGGGAGTGGGAGACCCAGTACTTC. It yields the protein CAWSGGEWETQYF. This sequence joins TRBV30 and TRBJ2-5; tentative D call: TRBD2 (6 bases). V gave up 1 base and J gave up 5 bases, with 11 bases separating them. CDR3 length equals 13 residues. Germline CDR1 GTSNPN, CDR2 SVGIG (reference sequence).

Ten or more counts support this clonotype. This may come from a read error, since a much larger clone is one base off. The V and J genes are TRBV20-1 and TRBJ2-1; D gene uncertain. Germline V gene lookup returns CDR1 DFQATT and CDR2 SNEGSKA (reference sequence). CDR3 size: 13 residues. Trimming removed 6 bases from V and 5 bases from J, with 14 bases in between. CDR3 sequence reads: CSAPARGNNEQFF. CDR3 in DNA: TGCAGTGCCCCGGCTAGAGGTAACAATGAGCAGTTCTTC.

This clonotype has a count of ten or more. CDR3 residues: CSVEVVGGSYEQYF. The CDR3 DNA sequence: TGCAGCGTTGAGGTCGTAGGAGGCTCCTACGAGCAGTACTTC. The gene calls are TRBV29-1 and TRBJ2-7; tentative D call: TRBD2 (5 bases). The CDR3 runs 14 residues. Germline assignment: CDR1 SQVTM and CDR2 ANQGSEA. The V gene lost 3 bases and the J gene lost 0 bases, with 12 bases spanning the gap.

This chain joins TRBV15 and TRBJ2-3; 10 bases are a match to TRBD2. The CDR3 is 14 residues long. J lost 4 bases, V lost 5 bases, and 3 bases had no gene match. Germline V gene sequence: CDR1 LNHNV, CDR2 YYDKDF (reference sequence). In DNA form, the CDR3 reads TGTGCCACCAGCCCGGGGACTAGCGCAGATACGCAGTATTTT. Amino acid sequence: CATSPGTSADTQYF.

Many counts were recorded for this clonotype. DNA for the CDR3: TGTGCCAGCAGCTTAGACAGGGCTGGCTATGGCTACACCTTC. It is translated as CASSLDRAGYGYTF. V usage is TRBV9 and J usage is TRBJ1-2, with 7 bases that match TRBD1. This CDR3 is 14 amino acids long. The germline CDR1 and CDR2 sequences are SGDLS and YYNGEE. The junction had 7 bases not matched to a gene; V was cut back by 4 bases and J by 4 bases.

This clonotype showed up many times. The rearrangement uses TRBV4-2 and TRBJ2-7; 12 nucleotides match TRBD2. Germline V CDR1 and CDR2: LGHNA, YNFKEQ. J gave up 7 bases and V 6 bases, and 13 bases lay outside the gene matches. This CDR3 has 16 residues. The CDR3 bases are TGTGCCAGCAGGCAGACTAGCGGGAGTGGTTTGGGAGAGCAGTACTTC. Protein sequence: CASRQTSGSGLGEQYF.

The sample holds many counts of this clonotype. The chain is built from TRBV20-1 and TRBJ1-2; 8 bases map to TRBD1. The CDR3 extends over 13 amino acids. Germline V CDR1 and CDR2: DFQATT, SNEGSKA (reference sequence). The DNA of the CDR3 is TGCATCCGACCCGGGACAGGAGGAGGTGGCTACACCTTC. It yields the protein CIRPGTGGGGYTF.

This clonotype showed up just a few times. The chain carries TRBV6-6 and TRBJ2-3; 9 bases align to TRBD2. Germline loops: CDR1 MNHNY, CDR2 SVGAGI (reference sequence). With V trimmed by 0 bases and J by 0 bases, 4 bases remained unmatched. The CDR3 runs to 17 residues. CDR3 amino acids: CASSYSLAGTSTDTQYF. The DNA for the CDR3 is TGTGCCAGCAGTTACTCCCTAGCGGGAACTAGCACAGATACGCAGTATTTT.

This clonotype was observed many times. The CDR3 DNA follows: TGTGCCAGCAGCTCTCTGACTAGCCTTACGCAGTATTTT. It specifies CASSSLTSLTQYF. V gene TRBV7-9 combines with J gene TRBJ2-3; 7 nucleotides line up with TRBD2. The V gene's germline CDR1 is SEHNR and CDR2 FQNEAQ (reference sequence). CDR3 length: 13 residues. V shed 4 bases and J 8 bases; nucleotides not matched to a gene: 6. The full variable domain, completed using reference TRBV7-9 and TRBJ2-3, is DTGVSQNPRHKITKRGQNVTFRCDPISEHNRLYWYRQTLGQGPEFLTYFQNEAQLEKSRLLSDRFSAERPKGSFSTLEIQRTEQGDSAMYLCASSSLTSLTQYFGPGTRLTVL.

This clonotype has at least ten counts. The V call is TRBV27, the J call TRBJ1-2; D is ambiguous. Germline CDR1 reads MNHEY; CDR2 reads SMNVEV (reference sequence). CDR3 length: 14 residues. V lost 5 bases, J lost 4 bases, and 14 bases lay in between. DNA for the CDR3: TGTGCCAGCAGTCCCGGGATACAGAGCTATGGCTACACCTTC. Protein sequence: CASSPGIQSYGYTF.

This clonotype was counted many times. The chain carries TRBV5-1 and TRBJ2-1; the match to TRBD2 covers 11 bases. Per germline, CDR1 SGHRS and CDR2 YFSETQ. The junction had 3 bases not matched to a gene; V was cut back by 1 base and J by 6 bases. The CDR3 loop spans 15 amino acids. The CDR3 DNA follows: TGCGCCAGCAGCTTGAAACTAGCGGGAGCCAATGAGCAGTTCTTC. Protein sequence: CASSLKLAGANEQFF. Full variable domain (remainder filled in from reference TRBV5-1 and TRBJ2-1): KAGVTQTPRYLIKTRGQQVTLSCSPISGHRSVSWYQQTPGQGLQFLFEYFSETQRNKGNFPGRFSGRQFSNSRSEMNVSTLELGDSALYLCASSLKLAGANEQFFGPGTRLTVL.

This clonotype was picked up many times. V and J are TRBV12-3 or TRBV12-4 and TRBJ2-2; TRBD2 matches at 15 bases. This CDR3 has 18 residues. Unmatched junction bases numbered 8, after V lost 2 bases and J lost 7 bases. CDR3 nucleotides: TGTGCCAGCAGTTTAAACACGGGACTAGCGGGAGGTAACGGGGAGCTGTTTTTT. As protein: CASSLNTGLAGGNGELFF.

This clonotype turned up a few times. The V call is TRBV19, the J call TRBJ2-7; no firm D call. Germline CDR1 reads LNHDA; CDR2 reads SQIVND (reference sequence). The CDR3 runs 13 residues. Trimming cost V 1 base and J 1 base, with 5 bases left between them. The CDR3 DNA is TGTGCCAGTAGTATAGTAGAGTCCTACGAGCAGTACTTC. Translated: CASSIVESYEQYF.

This clonotype was found a few times. This chain uses TRBV7-2 with TRBJ2-1, with D possibly matching TRBD2 (5 bases). Trimming cost V 2 bases and J 4 bases, with 9 bases left between them. The germline V gene encodes CDR1 SGHTA and CDR2 FQGNSA. This CDR3 is 14 amino acids long. CDR3 amino acids: CASSLTGVYNEQFF. DNA for the CDR3: TGTGCCAGCAGCTTAACCGGGGTTTACAATGAGCAGTTCTTC.

The table lists this clonotype with many counts. This chain uses TRBV20-1 with TRBJ1-2; no reliable D call. V was cut by 5 bases and J by 4 bases, with 11 bases left in between. The CDR3 is 12 amino acids. CDR1 is DFQATT, CDR2 SNEGSKA, per germline (reference sequence). The CDR3 spells CSAEDPGYGYTF. CDR3 nucleotide sequence: TGCAGTGCTGAAGATCCTGGCTATGGCTACACCTTC.

The gene calls are TRBV5-5 and TRBJ2-2; D remains ambiguous. The V end was cut by 2 bases, the J end by 7 bases, with 9 bases between. The germline V gene has CDR1 SGHKS and CDR2 YYEKEE (reference sequence). The CDR3 is 13 residues long. CDR3 bases: TGTGCCAGCAGCTTTTCATCGGGCGGGGAGCTGTTTTTT. Its protein product is CASSFSSGGELFF.

This clonotype has ten or more counts. This sequence joins TRBV12-3 or TRBV12-4 and TRBJ2-1; 15 bases fit TRBD2. The CDR3 is made up of 16 amino acids. V shed 5 bases and J 7 bases; nucleotides not matched to a gene: 6. This chain's CDR3 is CASSPPGLAGGNEQFF. The DNA for the CDR3 is TGTGCCAGCAGTCCCCCGGGACTAGCGGGAGGTAATGAGCAGTTCTTC.

This clonotype was recorded a few times. V usage is TRBV15 and J usage is TRBJ2-7; 7 nucleotides agree with TRBD1. The V gene end was trimmed by 0 bases and the J gene end by 7 bases; junction bases not matched to a gene: 9. The CDR3 is 15 residues long. The germline gives CDR1 LNHNV, CDR2 YYDKDF (reference sequence). The chain's CDR3 is CATSRDNKGAKEQYF. The CDR3 coding sequence is TGTGCCACCAGCAGAGACAATAAGGGGGCAAAAGAGCAGTACTTC.